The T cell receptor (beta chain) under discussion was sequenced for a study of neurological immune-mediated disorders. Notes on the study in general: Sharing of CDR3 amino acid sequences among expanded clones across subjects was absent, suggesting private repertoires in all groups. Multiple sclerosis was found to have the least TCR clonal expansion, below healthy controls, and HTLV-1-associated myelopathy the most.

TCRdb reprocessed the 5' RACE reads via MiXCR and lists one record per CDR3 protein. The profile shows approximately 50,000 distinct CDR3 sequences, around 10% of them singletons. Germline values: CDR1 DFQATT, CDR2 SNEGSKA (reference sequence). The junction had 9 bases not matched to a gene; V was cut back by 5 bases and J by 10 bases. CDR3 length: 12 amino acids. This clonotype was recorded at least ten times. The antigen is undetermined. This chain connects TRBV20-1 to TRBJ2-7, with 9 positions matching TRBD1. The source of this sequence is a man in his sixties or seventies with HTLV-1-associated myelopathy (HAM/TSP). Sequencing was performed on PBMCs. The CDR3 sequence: CSASEIQGAQYF. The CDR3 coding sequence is TGCAGTGCTTCAGAGATACAGGGGGCTCAGTACTTC.